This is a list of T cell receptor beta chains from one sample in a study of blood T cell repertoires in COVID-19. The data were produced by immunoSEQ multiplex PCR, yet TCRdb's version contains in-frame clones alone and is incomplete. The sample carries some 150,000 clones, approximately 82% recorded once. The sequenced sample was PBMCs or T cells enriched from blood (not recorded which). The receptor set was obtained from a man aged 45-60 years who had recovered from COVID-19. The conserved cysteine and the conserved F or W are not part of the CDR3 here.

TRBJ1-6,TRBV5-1,ASSVSRGQNSPLH
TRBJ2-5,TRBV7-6,ASSQITGGFETQY
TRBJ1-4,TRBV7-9,ASSSAGVSKLF
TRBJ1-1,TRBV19,ASSQGQGGNTEAF
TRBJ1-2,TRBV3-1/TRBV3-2,ASRQAATTGLTPGYT
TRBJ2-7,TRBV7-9,ASSLEAGGVHEQY
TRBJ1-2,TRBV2,ASSQQETGSYGYT
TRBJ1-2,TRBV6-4,ASSDPGGGYT
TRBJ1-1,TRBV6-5,ASSWDRGNGAF
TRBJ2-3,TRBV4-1,ASSSPGGSGAPGDTQY
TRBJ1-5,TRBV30,AWNDSPYQPQH
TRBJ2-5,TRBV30,AWSVGGTAGGQETQY
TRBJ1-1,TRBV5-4,ASSQGQGIKAEAF
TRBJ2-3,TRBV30,AWSVIERDTQY
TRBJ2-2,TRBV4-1,ASSLPGGELF
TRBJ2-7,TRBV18,ASSGGGAYEQY
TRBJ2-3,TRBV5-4,ASSLAGRRDTQY
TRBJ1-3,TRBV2,ASSEPGANSGNTIY
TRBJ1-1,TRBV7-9,ASSQDRAEAF
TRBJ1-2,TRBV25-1,ASSEPTGYGYT
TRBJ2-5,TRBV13,ASSLEASRGETQY
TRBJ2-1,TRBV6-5,ASSFPGTGVNEQF
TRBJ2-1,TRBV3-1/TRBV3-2,ASSQVPTGLGSNEQF
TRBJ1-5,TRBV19,ASTQPLTGDISNRNQPQH
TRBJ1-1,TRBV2,ASSDSQGNTEAF
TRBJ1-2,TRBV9,ASSVRDREVGYT
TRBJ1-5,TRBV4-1,ASSQVLQGSGNQPQH
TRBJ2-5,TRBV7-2,ASSSWTGEETQY
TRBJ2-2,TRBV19,ASIPGQGNTGELF
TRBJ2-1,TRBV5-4,ASSLAGIYNEQF
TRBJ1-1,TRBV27,ASSPSSGGYTEAF
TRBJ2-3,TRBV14,ASSQLRYTQY
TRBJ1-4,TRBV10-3,AISESQGSTTNEKLF
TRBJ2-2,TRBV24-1,ATSDSGTRAGELF
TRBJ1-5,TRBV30,ASTGEGQPQH
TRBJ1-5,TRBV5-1,ASSLAGQGGDQPQH
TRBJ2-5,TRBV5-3,ARSLASGEETQY
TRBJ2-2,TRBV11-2,ASSVTSGYTGELF
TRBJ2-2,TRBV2,ASRETGAGAGELF
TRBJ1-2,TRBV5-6,ASTLRGGGYGYT
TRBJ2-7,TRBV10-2,AGWPGQGPPREQY
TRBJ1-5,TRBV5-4,ASSPGQGANQPQH
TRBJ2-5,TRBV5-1,ASSLLGGSETQY
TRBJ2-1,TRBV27,ASSISGGKYNEQF
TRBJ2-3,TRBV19,ASSIGIPSTDTQY
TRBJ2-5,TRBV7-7,ASSSHRGREETQY
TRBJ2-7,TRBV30,AWSGGTGPYEQY
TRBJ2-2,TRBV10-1,ASSDTSGTQNTGELF
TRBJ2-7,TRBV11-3,ASSLGRGGEQY
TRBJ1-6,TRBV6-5,ASRDRVWSPLH
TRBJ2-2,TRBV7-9,ASSDRLAGGMTGELF
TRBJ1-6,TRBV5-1,ASSNGQSSYNSPLH
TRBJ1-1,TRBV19,ASSIGGLSEAF
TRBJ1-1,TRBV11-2,ASSFLVGGWMNTEAF
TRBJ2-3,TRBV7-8,ASSLLAGGGTDTQY
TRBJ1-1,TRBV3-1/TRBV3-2,ASSTGTTEAF
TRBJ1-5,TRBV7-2,ASSPGTLNQPQH
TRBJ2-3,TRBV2,ASSAGTDTQY
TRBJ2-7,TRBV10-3,ATQGADEQY
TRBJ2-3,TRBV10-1,ASSESVLAWTDTQY